The text below deals with one T cell receptor (beta chain). This clonotype occurred many times. No antigen is known for it. The input lacks base qualities; no much larger clone sits a single base away. There are 18 amino acids in the CDR3, from cysteine to phenylalanine inclusive. The retained sequence is limited to the CDR3, 54 bases, with the frame set at the first base. For CDR1 and CDR2, the germline V gene (reference sequence) lists MNHEY and SMNVEV. The trim is 5 bases for V and 4 bases for J, with a gap of 21 bases between the germline ends. This record belongs to a study of neurological immune-mediated disorders (dated by TCRdb to the late 2010s). For the study in its entirety: Using UMI-based sequencing, the study compared peripheral blood TCR-beta repertoires from patients with HTLV-I-associated myelopathy (HAM/TSP), patients with multiple sclerosis, and healthy controls. Of the approximately 66 subjects in the cohort, around 15 were HAM/TSP patients, approximately 34 were multiple sclerosis patients, and some 20 were healthy controls. Alongside PBMC samples, the set of fewer than 110 TCR-beta libraries contained longitudinal samples, technical triplicates, and paired CD4+ and CD8+ T-cell subsets that had been sorted. Points the paper makes about the study in general: TCR clonal expansion was greatest in HAM/TSP patients and smallest in MS patients, who ranked below even healthy controls. No identical CDR3 amino acid sequences were found to be shared among expanded clones across subjects, suggesting that TCR-beta repertoires were private in all groups.

Libraries from unsorted PBMCs were made from 2 million PBMCs kept in RNAlater at -80 degrees C until RNA extraction. PBMCs were separated from peripheral blood using Ficoll-Hypaque density gradient centrifugation and then cryopreserved in liquid nitrogen. To synthesize cDNA, template-switch 5'RACE was performed with a primer carrying a 10-nucleotide random unique molecular identifier so that each TCR transcript was tagged. Every sequencing run yielded over 160 million TCR-beta sequences covering 15-18 subjects. The RNeasy kit was used for extraction of total RNA. Using the KAPA Real-time Library Amplification kit, TCR-beta VDJ regions were amplified with primers for the TCR constant region and the 5'RACE anchor. A first PCR added sample indexes and Illumina adaptors, after which a second PCR increased the library yield. After Ampure bead purification, the roughly 650 bp TCR product was size-selected on a 2% E-gel SizeSelection system. Before pooling, library quality was assessed on a Bioanalyzer, concentration was determined with Qubit, and library quantification was performed with the Kapa Library Quantification kit. Libraries were sequenced paired-end 2 x 150 bp on an Illumina HiSeq 2500. To increase sequence diversity, roughly 24-30% phiX was spiked into each library pool. On the study's bioinformatics: Quality-filtered reads were processed with the UMI-based MiGEC pipeline, which removed over 75% of raw TCR sequences during error correction. VDJ genes were aligned to IMGT germline references, and clonotypes were defined by unique CDR3 amino acid sequence plus V-J genes. Clonal expansion, Shannon diversity and CDR3 relatedness (CalcPairwiseDistances, ClusterSamples) were evaluated with VDJtools, and phylogenetic trees were built with CLCbio workbench. Using coefficient-of-variation modelling across technical triplicates, the study counted a clone as expanded if it had at least 8 unique UMIs. Using fastp trimming at Q25 and MiXCR clonotype assembly, TCRdb reanalyzed the public sequencing data and kept in-frame beta chains. Identical CDR3 proteins give one entry, which carries the most common genes and DNA. TCRdb's processing, not the authors' own work, is the source of the V and J calls. A total of over 20,000 distinct CDR3 sequences appear in this sample, 8.5% to 12% of them only once. The ten top clones hold roughly 21% of the sample.

The sequence was obtained from a woman aged 55-70 years with HTLV-1-associated myelopathy (HAM/TSP). This sequence uses TRBV27 and TRBJ2-6, with the D gene call left open. Source material: PBMCs. The sequence in DNA is TGTGCCAGCAGTGCGCGACCCTCTCGGGCCTCAGGGGCCAACGTCCTGACTTTC. It specifies CASSARPSRASGANVLTF.